The 28 T cell receptor beta chains below were found in one sample sequenced in a study of monozygotic twins with inflammatory bowel disease. Reprocessing the 5' RACE reads, TCRdb reports a single entry for every CDR3 protein and omits DNA. This sample contains around 450,000 distinct CDR3 sequences. Sample: blood. Source of these receptors: a human donor with ulcerative colitis or Crohn's disease, or a healthy co-twin of an affected twin (not recorded which).

The chain links TRBV20-1 to TRBJ1-1. Per the germline V gene, CDR1 is DFQATT and CDR2 is SNEGSKA (reference sequence). The CDR3 extends over 14 amino acids. CDR3 sequence: CSASTIRVVTEAFF.

The chain couples TRBV18 to TRBJ2-3; TCRdb returns TRBD1, unconfirmable since there is no DNA. From germline, CDR1 is KGHSH and CDR2 LQKENI. The length of the CDR3 is 14 residues. This CDR3 is CASSPTGGADTQYF.

The chain combines TRBV5-1 with TRBJ2-1; TCRdb returns TRBD2, unconfirmable since there is no DNA. This CDR3 comprises 15 residues. Germline CDR1 reads SGHRS; CDR2 reads YFSETQ. CDR3: CASSLALAAYNEQFF.

V gene TRBV20-1 combines with J gene TRBJ1-1; TCRdb designates TRBD1, a call that cannot be tested without DNA. The CDR3 covers 16 residues. CDR1 is DFQATT, CDR2 SNEGSKA, per germline (reference sequence). This CDR3 reads CSARSPGQGKNTEAFF.

This rearrangement joins TRBV6-2 or TRBV6-3 to TRBJ2-4; absent DNA, TCRdb's TRBD2 call cannot be checked. CDR1 is MNHEY, CDR2 SVGEGT, per germline. This CDR3 spans 20 amino acids. The CDR3 loop is CASSLWVAGDDPIAKNIQYF.

This chain joins TRBV4-2 and TRBJ2-7; TCRdb names TRBD1, which stays unverified in the absence of DNA. The CDR3 totals 13 residues. CDR1 and CDR2 from the germline V gene are LGHNA and YNFKEQ. The CDR3 protein is CASSHPLLYEQYF.

The CDR3: CSVDDRWGLSGANVLTF. J is TRBJ2-6 and V is TRBV29-1; checking the TCRdb D call of TRBD1 is not possible without DNA. There are 17 residues in the CDR3. CDR1 is SQVTM and CDR2 is ANQGSEA in the germline V gene.

The V gene is TRBV7-8, the J gene TRBJ1-4; the D gene TCRdb calls, TRBD1, cannot be checked with no DNA. The length of the CDR3 is 14 residues. Germline V CDR1 and CDR2: SGHVS, FQNEAQ. CDR3 loop: CASSLGDRAEKLFF.

Here the CDR3 reads CASSEDQGENTEAFF. The rearrangement links TRBV6-1 to TRBJ1-1; TCRdb picks TRBD1, but there is no DNA to check that call. CDR3 length: 15 residues. Per germline, CDR1 MNHNS and CDR2 SASEGT.

The rearrangement joins TRBV10-3 to TRBJ2-7; with no DNA, the TCRdb D assignment of TRBD2 cannot be verified. Germline lookup yields CDR1 ENHRY and CDR2 SYGVKD. The CDR3 sequence is 16 residues long. This CDR3 is CAISSGTSGVSYEQYF.

Here the CDR3 reads CASRDSGLEAYEQYF. This chain joins TRBV6-5 and TRBJ2-7; TCRdb indicates TRBD2, and absent DNA this call remains unverified. CDR1 is MNHEY, CDR2 SVGAGI, per germline. The CDR3 contains 15 residues.

The chain has TRBV10-3 and TRBJ2-7. CDR1 ENHRY and CDR2 SYGVKD come from the germline V gene. The CDR3 sequence is 14 residues long. The CDR3 sequence is CAISESSVHYEQYF.

J is TRBJ2-2 and V is TRBV5-1; TCRdb returns TRBD2, unconfirmable since there is no DNA. This CDR3 region has 15 residues. Germline-derived CDR1 and CDR2 are SGHRS and YFSETQ. CDR3 amino acids: CASSHDYPNTGELFF.

The chain has TRBV7-3 and TRBJ2-1; TCRdb gives TRBD1 as the D gene, but with no DNA this cannot be confirmed. Germline CDR1 reads SGHTA; CDR2 reads FQGTGA. This CDR3 is 16 amino acids long. The CDR3 reads CASSSQGGSSYNEQFF.

The rearrangement joins TRBV6-2 or TRBV6-3 to TRBJ2-2; with no DNA, the TCRdb D assignment of TRBD1 cannot be verified. Germline V CDR1 and CDR2: MNHEY, SVGEGT. The CDR3 length is 17 residues. The CDR3 protein is CAIEPGQGLWNTGELFF.

The rearrangement links TRBV4-1 to TRBJ1-5; there is no DNA to check the TCRdb D call of TRBD1. The CDR3 has 13 residues. Germline CDR1 and CDR2: MGHRA and YSYEKL. CDR3 in amino acids: CASSSTDNQPQHF.

The gene calls are TRBV6-1 and TRBJ1-3. The CDR3 runs to 16 residues. From germline, CDR1 is MNHNS and CDR2 SASEGT. The CDR3: CASSPTPGPSGNTIYF.

J is TRBJ2-7 and V is TRBV29-1; the TCRdb D gene call, TRBD2, has no DNA to confirm it. The CDR3 runs 13 residues. Germline V gene sequence: CDR1 SQVTM, CDR2 ANQGSEA. Here the CDR3 reads CSALTSGDYEQYF.

J is TRBJ2-1 and V is TRBV28; TCRdb proposes TRBD2, but this gene call is untestable without DNA. This CDR3 spans 14 amino acids. Germline lookup yields CDR1 MDHEN and CDR2 SYDVKM. The CDR3 sequence is CASSLAGVVNEQFF.

The gene calls are TRBV18 and TRBJ1-6; TCRdb indicates TRBD1, and absent DNA this call remains unverified. Germline V lookup: CDR1 KGHSH, CDR2 LQKENI. The CDR3 has 17 amino acids. This chain's CDR3 is CASSPTVAVRGNSPLHF.

The chain carries TRBV6-1 and TRBJ2-1. Looked up from germline, CDR1 is MNHNS and CDR2 is SASEGT. This CDR3 has 12 amino acids. The CDR3 region is CASSKRRHEQFF.

This rearrangement joins TRBV2 to TRBJ1-1; the D call from TCRdb, TRBD1, cannot be confirmed without DNA. This CDR3 contains 14 residues. Germline CDR1 and CDR2: SNHLY and FYNNEI. CDR3 amino acids: CASSENRGRTEAFF.

The V and J genes are TRBV11-2 and TRBJ2-3; TCRdb indicates TRBD2, and absent DNA this call remains unverified. The germline gives CDR1 SGHAT, CDR2 FQNNGV. This CDR3 region has 15 residues. The CDR3 sequence is CASSFKLDYTDTQYF.

This chain connects TRBV7-9 to TRBJ1-5; TCRdb designates TRBD1, a call that cannot be tested without DNA. Germline V CDR1 and CDR2: SEHNR, FQNEAQ (reference sequence). CDR3 size: 15 residues. The CDR3 reads CASSFGQGGNQPQHF.

The chain links TRBV5-5 to TRBJ1-4. CDR3 length: 13 residues. Germline V gene sequence: CDR1 SGHKS, CDR2 YYEKEE (reference sequence). CDR3 region: CASSLSSGEKLFF.

The gene calls are TRBV5-1 and TRBJ2-1; TCRdb's D call of TRBD2 is untestable without DNA. The CDR3 loop spans 15 amino acids. Germline V gene sequence: CDR1 SGHRS, CDR2 YFSETQ. CDR3 loop: CASSLELAGLNEQFF.

The chain employs TRBV12-3 or TRBV12-4 and TRBJ2-1. The CDR3 length is 13 residues. The CDR3 loop is CASSFERYNEQFF.

CDR3 residues: CASSPSGPVNEKLFF. The chain is built from TRBV7-9 and TRBJ1-4. Germline values: CDR1 SEHNR, CDR2 FQNEAQ (reference sequence). The CDR3 covers 15 residues.